This T cell receptor (beta chain) was observed in a study of shared clonotypes between healthy human individuals. Background on the study: Each donor's CD8 memory used one plate, CD8 naive two, each CD4 subset three. Points from the study as a whole: Shared clonotypes across all four donors exceeded non-shared ones in generation probability.

From germline, CDR1 is MNHNY and CDR2 SVGAGI (reference sequence). The CDR3 runs to 13 residues. Trimming removed 7 bases from V and 3 bases from J; junction bases left unmatched: 6. This clone has only one observation. Its matching antigen is unknown. The assay ran at deep level. Evenly divided among several immunoSEQ plates was the genomic DNA of each subset. The protocol was immunoSEQ multiplex PCR, while the TCRdb copy is restricted to in-frame clones and leaves out a portion. The repertoire includes some 1,100,000 clones, about 80% of them detected once, and roughly 0.56% sits in the top ten. Input material: memory CD4+ T cells from PBMCs. The subset: CD45RA-negative fraction. The chain carries TRBV6-6 and TRBJ2-7, with 7 bases identical to TRBD1. This clonotype was obtained from a man aged 18 to 30 in good health. Some clones in this sample may be carry-over from other donors' samples. The CDR3: CASTPGTVYEQYF. DNA for the CDR3: TGTGCCAGCACTCCAGGGACAGTCTACGAGCAGTACTTC.